This T cell receptor (beta chain) was found in a study of T-cell memory formation after mild COVID-19. The junction had 6 bases not matched to a gene; V was cut back by 4 bases and J by 1 base. CDR1 is LGHNA, CDR2 YNFKEQ, per germline. The CDR3 extends over 16 amino acids. This clonotype showed up many times. The antigen is undetermined. TCRdb called the 5' RACE reads again in MiXCR, with one record for every CDR3 protein. The sample has under 450,000 distinct CDR3 sequences; 14% are singletons. Study-level points and caveats: Clones contracting across day 15 to 85 had a balanced CD4/CD8 profile; later expanding clones leaned CD4+.

V usage is TRBV4-2 and J usage is TRBJ2-4; 8 bases map to TRBD2. The sequence derives from a man between 18 and 29 years old who had mild COVID-19 (a few samples of this study predate the infection). Cell type and time point are not known. The source material was PBMCs or a T cell subset sorted from them (not recorded which). CDR3 sequence reads: CASSLGSGGAKNIQYF. CDR3 DNA: TGTGCCAGCAGCCTTGGGAGCGGGGGTGCCAAAAACATTCAGTACTTC.